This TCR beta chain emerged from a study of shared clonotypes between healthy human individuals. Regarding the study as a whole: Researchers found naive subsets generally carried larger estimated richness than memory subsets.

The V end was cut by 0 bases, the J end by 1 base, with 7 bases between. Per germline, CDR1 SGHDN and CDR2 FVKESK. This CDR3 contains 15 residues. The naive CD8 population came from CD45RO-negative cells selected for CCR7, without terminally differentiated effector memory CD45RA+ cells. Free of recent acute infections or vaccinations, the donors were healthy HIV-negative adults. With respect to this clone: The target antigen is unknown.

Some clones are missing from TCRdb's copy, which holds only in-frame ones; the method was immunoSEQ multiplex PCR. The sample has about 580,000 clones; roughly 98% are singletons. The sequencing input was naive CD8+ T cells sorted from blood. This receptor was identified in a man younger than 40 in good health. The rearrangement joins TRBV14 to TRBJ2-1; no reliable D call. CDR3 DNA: TGTGCCAGCAGCCAAGATGAACAGTCCTACAATGAGCAGTTCTTC. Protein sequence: CASSQDEQSYNEQFF.